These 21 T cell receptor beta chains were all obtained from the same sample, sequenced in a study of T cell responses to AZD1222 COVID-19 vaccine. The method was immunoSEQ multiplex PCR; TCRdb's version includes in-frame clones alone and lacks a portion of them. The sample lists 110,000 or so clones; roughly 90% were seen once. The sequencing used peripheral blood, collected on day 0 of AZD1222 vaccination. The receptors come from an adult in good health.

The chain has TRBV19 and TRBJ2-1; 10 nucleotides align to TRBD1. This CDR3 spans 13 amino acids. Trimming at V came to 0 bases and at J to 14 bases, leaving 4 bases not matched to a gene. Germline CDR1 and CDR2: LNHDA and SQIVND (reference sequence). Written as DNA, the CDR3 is TGTGCCAGTAGTATAGACTCCGGGACAGGGGAGTTCTTC. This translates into CASSIDSGTGEFF.

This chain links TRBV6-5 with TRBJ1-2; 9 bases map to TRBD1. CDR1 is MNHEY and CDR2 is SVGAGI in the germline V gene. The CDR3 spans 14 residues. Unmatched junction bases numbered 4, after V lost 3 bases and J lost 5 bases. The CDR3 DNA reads TGTGCCAGCAGTTATACAGGGGGCGGGTATGGCTACACCTTC. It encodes CASSYTGGGYGYTF.

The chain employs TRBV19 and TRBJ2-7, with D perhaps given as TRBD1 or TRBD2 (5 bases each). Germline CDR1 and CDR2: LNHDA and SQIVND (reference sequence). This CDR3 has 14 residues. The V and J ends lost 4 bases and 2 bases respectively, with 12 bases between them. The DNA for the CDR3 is TGTGCCAGTAGTAACCGGGGCGGTCCCTACGAGCAGTACTTC. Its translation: CASSNRGGPYEQYF.

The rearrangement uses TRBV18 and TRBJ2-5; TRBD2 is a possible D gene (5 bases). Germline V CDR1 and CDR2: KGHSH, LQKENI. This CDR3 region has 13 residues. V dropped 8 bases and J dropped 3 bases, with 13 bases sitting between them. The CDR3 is CASNRDTKETQYF. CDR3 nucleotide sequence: TGTGCCAGCAACCGGGATACGAAAGAGACCCAGTACTTC.

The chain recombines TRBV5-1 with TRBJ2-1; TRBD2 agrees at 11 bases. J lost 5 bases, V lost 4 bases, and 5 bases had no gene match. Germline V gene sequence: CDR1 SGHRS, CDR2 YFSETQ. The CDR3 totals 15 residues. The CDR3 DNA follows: TGCGCCAGCAGCCAAGGGACTAGCGGAAACAATGAGCAGTTCTTC. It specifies CASSQGTSGNNEQFF.

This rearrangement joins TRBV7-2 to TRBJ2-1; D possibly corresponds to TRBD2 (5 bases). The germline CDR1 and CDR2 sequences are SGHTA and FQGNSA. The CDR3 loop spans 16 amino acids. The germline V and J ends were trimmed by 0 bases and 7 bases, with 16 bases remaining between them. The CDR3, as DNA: TGTGCCAGCAGCTTAGCGCGCGGGTTTCTCGGTAATGAGCAGTTCTTC. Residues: CASSLARGFLGNEQFF.

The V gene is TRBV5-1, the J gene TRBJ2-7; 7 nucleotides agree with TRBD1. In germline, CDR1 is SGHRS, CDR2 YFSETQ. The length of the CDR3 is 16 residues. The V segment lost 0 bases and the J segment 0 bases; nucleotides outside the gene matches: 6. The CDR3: CASSLAGTESSYEQYV. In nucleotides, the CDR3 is TGCGCCAGCAGCTTGGCCGGGACAGAGAGCTCCTACGAGCAGTACGTC.

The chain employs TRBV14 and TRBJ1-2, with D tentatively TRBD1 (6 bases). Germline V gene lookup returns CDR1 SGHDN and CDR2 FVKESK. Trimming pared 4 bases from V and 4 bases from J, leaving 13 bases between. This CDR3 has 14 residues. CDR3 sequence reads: CASSLVQGLYGYTF. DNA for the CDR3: TGTGCCAGCAGCCTAGTACAGGGACTCTATGGCTACACCTTC.

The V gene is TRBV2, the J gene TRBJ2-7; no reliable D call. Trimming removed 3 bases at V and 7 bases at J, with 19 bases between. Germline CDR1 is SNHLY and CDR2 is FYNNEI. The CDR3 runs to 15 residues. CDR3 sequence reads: CASSDSPANLWEQYV. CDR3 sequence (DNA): TGTGCCAGCAGTGACTCGCCAGCCAACCTCTGGGAGCAGTACGTC.

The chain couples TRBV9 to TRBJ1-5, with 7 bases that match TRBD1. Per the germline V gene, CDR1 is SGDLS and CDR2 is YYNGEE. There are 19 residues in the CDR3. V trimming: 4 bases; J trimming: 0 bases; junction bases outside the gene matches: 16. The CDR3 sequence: CASSFLGPGGDLSNQPQHF. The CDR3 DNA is TGTGCCAGCAGCTTCCTGGGGCCAGGGGGGGACCTTAGCAATCAGCCCCAGCATTTT.

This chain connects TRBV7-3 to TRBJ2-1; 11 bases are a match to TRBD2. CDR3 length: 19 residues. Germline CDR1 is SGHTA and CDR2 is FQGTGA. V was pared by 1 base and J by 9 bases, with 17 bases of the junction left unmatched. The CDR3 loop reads CASSLRAPSTTSGGGEQFF. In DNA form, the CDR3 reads TGTGCCAGCAGCTTAAGGGCCCCGAGCACTACTAGCGGGGGAGGTGAGCAGTTCTTC.

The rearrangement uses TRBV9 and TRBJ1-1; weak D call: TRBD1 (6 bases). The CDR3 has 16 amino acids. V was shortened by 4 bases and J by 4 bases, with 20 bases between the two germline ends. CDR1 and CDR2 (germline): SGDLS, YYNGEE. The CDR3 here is CASSPQVGGLGTEAFF. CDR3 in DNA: TGTGCCAGCAGCCCACAAGTAGGGGGGTTAGGCACTGAAGCTTTCTTT.

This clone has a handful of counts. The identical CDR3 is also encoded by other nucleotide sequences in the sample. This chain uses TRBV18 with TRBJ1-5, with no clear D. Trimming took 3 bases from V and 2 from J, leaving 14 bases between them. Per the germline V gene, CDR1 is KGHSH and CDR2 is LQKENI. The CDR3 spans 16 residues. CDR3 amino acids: CASSPSARGGNQPQHF. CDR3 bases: TGTGCCAGCTCACCGTCCGCCCGGGGAGGCAATCAGCCCCAGCATTTT.

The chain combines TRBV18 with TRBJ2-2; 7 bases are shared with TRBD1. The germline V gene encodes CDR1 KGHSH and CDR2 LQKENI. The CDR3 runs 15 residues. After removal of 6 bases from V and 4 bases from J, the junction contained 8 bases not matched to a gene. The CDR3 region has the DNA TGTGCCAGCTCTCGACAGGGCCGGGGCACCGGGGAGCTGTTTTTT. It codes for CASSRQGRGTGELFF.

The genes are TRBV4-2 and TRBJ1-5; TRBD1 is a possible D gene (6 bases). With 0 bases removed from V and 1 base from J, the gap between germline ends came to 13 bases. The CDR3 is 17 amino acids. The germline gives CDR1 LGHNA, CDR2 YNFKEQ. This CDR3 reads CASSQEGTGASNQPQHF. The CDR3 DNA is TGTGCCAGCAGCCAAGAAGGGACGGGGGCCAGCAATCAGCCCCAGCATTTT.

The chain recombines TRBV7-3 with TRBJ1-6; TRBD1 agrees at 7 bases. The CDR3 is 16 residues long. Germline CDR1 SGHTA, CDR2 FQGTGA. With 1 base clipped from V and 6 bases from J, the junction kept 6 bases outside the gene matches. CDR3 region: CASSLSPQGINSPLHF. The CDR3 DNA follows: TGTGCCAGCAGCTTAAGCCCACAGGGGATTAATTCACCCCTCCACTTT. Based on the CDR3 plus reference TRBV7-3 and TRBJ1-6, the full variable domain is GAGVSQTPSNKVTEKGKYVELRCDPISGHTALYWYRQSLGQGPEFLIYFQGTGAADDSGLPNDRFFAVRPEGSVSTLKIQRTERGDSAVYLCASSLSPQGINSPLHFGNGTRLTVT.

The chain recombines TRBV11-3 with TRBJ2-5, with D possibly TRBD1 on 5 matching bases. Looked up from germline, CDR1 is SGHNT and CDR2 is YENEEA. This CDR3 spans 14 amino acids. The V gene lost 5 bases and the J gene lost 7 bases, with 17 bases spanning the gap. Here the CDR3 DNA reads TGTGCCAGCAGCCCACGTTCCAGGGCAGGGACCCAGTACTTC. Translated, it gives CASSPRSRAGTQYF.

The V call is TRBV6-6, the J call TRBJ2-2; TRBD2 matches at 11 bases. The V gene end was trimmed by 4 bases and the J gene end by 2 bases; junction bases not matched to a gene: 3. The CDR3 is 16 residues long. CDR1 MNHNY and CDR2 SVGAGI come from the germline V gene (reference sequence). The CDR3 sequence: CASSFSGGGNTGELFF. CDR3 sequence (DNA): TGTGCCAGCAGTTTTAGCGGGGGGGGTAACACCGGGGAGCTGTTTTTT.

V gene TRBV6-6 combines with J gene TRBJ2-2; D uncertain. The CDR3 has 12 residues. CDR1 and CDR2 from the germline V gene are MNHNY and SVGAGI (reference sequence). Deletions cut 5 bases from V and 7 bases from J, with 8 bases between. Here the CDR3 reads CASSLGGGELFF. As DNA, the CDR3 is TGTGCCAGCAGTCTGGGCGGCGGGGAGCTGTTTTTT.

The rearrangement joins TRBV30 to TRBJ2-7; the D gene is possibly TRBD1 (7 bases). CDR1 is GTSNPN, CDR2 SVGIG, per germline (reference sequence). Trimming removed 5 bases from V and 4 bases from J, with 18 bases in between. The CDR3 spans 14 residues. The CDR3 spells CAWASGGIKYEQYF. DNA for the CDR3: TGTGCCTGGGCATCAGGGGGGATCAAATACGAGCAGTACTTC.

The CDR3 is CAWSAWTGGGMNTEAFF. CDR3 nucleotide sequence: TGTGCCTGGAGTGCCTGGACAGGGGGCGGGATGAACACTGAAGCTTTCTTT. The V gene is TRBV30, the J gene TRBJ1-1, with 11 positions matching TRBD1. The CDR3 loop spans 17 amino acids. Germline loops: CDR1 GTSNPN, CDR2 SVGIG (reference sequence). V shed 1 base, J shed 0 bases, and the junction held 7 bases outside the gene matches.